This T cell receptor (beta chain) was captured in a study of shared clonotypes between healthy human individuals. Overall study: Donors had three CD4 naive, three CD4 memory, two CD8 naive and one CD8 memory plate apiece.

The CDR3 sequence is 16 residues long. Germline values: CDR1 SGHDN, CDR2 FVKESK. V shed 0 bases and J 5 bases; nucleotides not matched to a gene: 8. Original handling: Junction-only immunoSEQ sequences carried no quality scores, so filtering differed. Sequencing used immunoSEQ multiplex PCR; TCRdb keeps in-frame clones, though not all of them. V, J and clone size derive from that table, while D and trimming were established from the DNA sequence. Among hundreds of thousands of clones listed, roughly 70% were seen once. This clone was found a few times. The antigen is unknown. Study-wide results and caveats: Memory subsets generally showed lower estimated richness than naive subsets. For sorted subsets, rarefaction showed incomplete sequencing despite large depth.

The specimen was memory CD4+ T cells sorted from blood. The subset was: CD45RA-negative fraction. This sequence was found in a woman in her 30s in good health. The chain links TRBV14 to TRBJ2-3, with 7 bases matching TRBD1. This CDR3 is CASSQDLPRTGDTQYF. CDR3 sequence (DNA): TGTGCCAGCAGCCAAGATTTACCTAGGACAGGAGATACGCAGTATTTT.